These 24 T cell receptor beta chains share one sample of origin, sequenced in a study of blood T cell repertoires in COVID-19. The method was immunoSEQ multiplex PCR; TCRdb's version includes in-frame clones alone and lacks a portion of them. The table has 150,000 to 200,000 clones, around 82% seen once. Material: peripheral blood. All receptors derive from a woman aged 40 to 49 with COVID-19, enrolled during active disease.

The V call is TRBV14, the J call TRBJ2-3; D is unclear. The germline V and J ends were trimmed by 0 bases and 2 bases, with 12 bases remaining between them. Germline CDR1 is SGHDN and CDR2 is FVKESK. The CDR3 runs 16 residues. Here the CDR3 DNA reads TGTGCCAGCAGCCAAGATCCGGCGGTCTACACAGATACGCAGTATTTT. Translating it yields CASSQDPAVYTDTQYF.

The count of this clone is one. The V gene is TRBV10-3, the J gene TRBJ2-2; TRBD2 might be the D (6 bases). Deletions cut 10 bases from V and 7 bases from J, with 25 bases between. Germline V lookup: CDR1 ENHRY, CDR2 SYGVKD. CDR3 size: 16 residues. This CDR3 is CAKVPLARGWGGELFF. CDR3 DNA sequence: TGTGCCAAGGTCCCTCTAGCGCGGGGTTGGGGCGGGGAGCTGTTTTTT.

Only a few counts were recorded for this clone. The genes are TRBV2 and TRBJ1-6, with unresolved D. This CDR3 spans 15 amino acids. Trimming pared 8 bases from V and 9 bases from J, leaving 20 bases between. Germline V CDR1 and CDR2: SNHLY, FYNNEI. CDR3 DNA: TGTGCCAGCGTAGGAACGGTGGACTCTGGTTCACCCCTCCACTTT. This gives the protein CASVGTVDSGSPLHF.

A note on this clone: Other DNA sequences from this sample encode an identical CDR3 as well. V and J are TRBV7-3 and TRBJ2-3; TRBD1 is a possible D gene (6 bases). Trimming left V 3 bases short and J 1 base short, with 8 bases between. The CDR3 covers 14 residues. Germline V gives CDR1 SGHTA, CDR2 FQGTGA. The CDR3 DNA reads as TGTGCCAGCAGCTTGACAGGCGGCACAGATACGCAGTATTTT. Amino acid sequence: CASSLTGGTDTQYF.

This clone was observed many times. V is TRBV6-5 and J is TRBJ2-7; TRBD1 is a possible D gene (6 bases). The CDR3 contains 13 residues. Between the trimmed V and J ends, which lost 9 bases and 5 bases, there was a span of 17 bases. Looked up from germline, CDR1 is MNHEY and CDR2 is SVGAGI. CDR3 coding DNA: TGTGCCAGTAAACACGGGACATATGACGAGCAGTACGTC. This encodes CASKHGTYDEQYV.

V usage is TRBV7-9 and J usage is TRBJ1-1; 9 bases map to TRBD1. The germline gives CDR1 SEHNR, CDR2 FQNEAQ (reference sequence). The CDR3 covers 17 residues. The ends lost 4 bases at V and 0 bases at J; junction bases unmatched: 9. The CDR3 is CASSSGQGSTMNTEAFF. In DNA form, the CDR3 reads TGTGCCAGCAGCTCGGGACAGGGAAGTACTATGAACACTGAAGCTTTCTTT.

This chain links TRBV30 with TRBJ2-3; D is possibly TRBD2 (6 bases). V was shortened by 3 bases and J by 5 bases, with 12 bases between the two germline ends. Germline loops: CDR1 GTSNPN, CDR2 SVGIG (reference sequence). This CDR3 region has 13 residues. DNA of the CDR3: TGTGCCTGGAGACACGTCGGGGGAGATACGCAGTATTTT. Encoded protein: CAWRHVGGDTQYF. The full variable domain, rest sourced from reference TRBV30 and TRBJ2-3, is SQTIHQWPATLVQPVGSPLSLECTVEGTSNPNLYWYRQAAGRGLQLLFYSVGIGQISSEVPQNLSASRPQDRQFILSSKKLLLSDSGFYLCAWRHVGGDTQYFGPGTRLTVL.

This clone was detected once. The V and J genes are TRBV5-4 and TRBJ1-1, with TRBD1 matching over 7 bases. The V and J ends lost 0 bases and 1 base, in that order; junction bases with no gene match: 3. The CDR3 runs 15 residues. The germline CDR1 and CDR2 sequences are SGHNT and YYREEE (reference sequence). DNA of the CDR3: TGTGCCAGCAGCTTGGGGGGGACAGCGAACACTGAAGCTTTCTTT. Amino acids: CASSLGGTANTEAFF. The whole variable domain, remainder taken from reference TRBV5-4 and TRBJ1-1, is ETGVTQSPTHLIKTRGQQVTLRCSSQSGHNTVSWYQQALGQGPQFIFQYYREEENGRGNFPPRFSGLQFPNYSSELNVNALELDDSALYLCASSLGGTANTEAFFGQGTRLTVV.

The rearrangement uses TRBV9 and TRBJ1-1; possible D gene TRBD1, 6 bases. This CDR3 is 15 amino acids long. Germline CDR1 and CDR2: SGDLS and YYNGEE. V lost 0 bases and J 5 bases, leaving 14 bases between the germline ends. CDR3 in DNA: TGTGCCAGCAGCGTAGGGAACAGGGTGACAACTGAAGCTTTCTTT. This codes for CASSVGNRVTTEAFF.

Only one count was recorded for this clone. V gene TRBV29-1 combines with J gene TRBJ2-1, with 11 bases lining up with TRBD2. Germline-derived CDR1 and CDR2 are SQVTM and ANQGSEA. The ends lost 2 bases at V and 3 bases at J; junction bases unmatched: 3. CDR3 length: 15 amino acids. In DNA, the CDR3 is TGCAGCGTTGAAAATGGACTAGCGGGCTACAATGAGCAGTTCTTC. Residues: CSVENGLAGYNEQFF.

The chain couples TRBV13 to TRBJ2-3; TRBD2 matches 8 bases. The V gene end was trimmed by 5 bases and the J gene end by 14 bases; junction bases not matched to a gene: 9. Germline CDR1 is PRHDT and CDR2 is FYEKMQ (reference sequence). The CDR3 is 12 amino acids. CDR3 nucleotide sequence: TGTGCCAGCAGCCCCCGGACTAGCCGATCGTATTTT. It encodes CASSPRTSRSYF.

The rearrangement joins TRBV6-5 to TRBJ2-3; 13 nucleotides agree with TRBD2. V lost 5 bases and J lost 5; bases outside the gene matches: 4. CDR1 MNHEY and CDR2 SVGAGI come from the germline V gene. This CDR3 region has 15 residues. CDR3 amino acids: CASSRTSGRVDTQYF. The CDR3 bases are TGTGCCAGCAGTCGGACTAGCGGGAGAGTAGATACGCAGTATTTT.

The V and J genes are TRBV5-4 and TRBJ1-2; 9 positions match TRBD1. V dropped 1 base and J dropped 2; count of bases not matched to a gene: 6. The CDR3 is 16 residues long. Germline V lookup: CDR1 SGHNT, CDR2 YYREEE (reference sequence). The CDR3 protein is CASSLTGQGANYGYTF. The CDR3, as DNA: TGTGCCAGCAGCTTGACGGGACAGGGCGCGAACTATGGCTACACCTTC.

This clone turned up a few times. The chain links TRBV4-2 to TRBJ2-5; TRBD2 matches 14 bases. This CDR3 is 18 amino acids long. The germline V gene has CDR1 LGHNA and CDR2 YNFKEQ. After removal of 3 bases from V and 1 base from J, the junction contained 7 bases not matched to a gene. The CDR3 nucleotides are TGTGCCAGCAGCCAGGGACTAGCGGGAGTACTGTCCCAAGAGACCCAGTACTTC. Its protein is CASSQGLAGVLSQETQYF.

The V gene is TRBV12-3 or TRBV12-4, the J gene TRBJ2-1, with D possibly matching TRBD1 (6 bases). Trimming removed 8 bases at V and 8 bases at J, with 16 bases between. The CDR3 consists of 13 residues. CDR3 sequence reads: CASGGGSGHEQFF. The CDR3 nucleotides are TGTGCCAGCGGGGGCGGTTCAGGGCATGAGCAGTTCTTC.

V gene TRBV5-4 combines with J gene TRBJ2-7, with D perhaps TRBD1 (6 bases). The length of the CDR3 is 12 residues. In germline, CDR1 is SGHNT, CDR2 YYREEE (reference sequence). V was cut by 5 bases and J by 1 base, with 7 bases left in between. The CDR3 reads CASRGASYEQYF. The DNA for the CDR3 is TGTGCCAGCAGGGGGGCGTCCTACGAGCAGTACTTC. Complete variable domain (other parts from reference TRBV5-4 and TRBJ2-7): ETGVTQSPTHLIKTRGQQVTLRCSSQSGHNTVSWYQQALGQGPQFIFQYYREEENGRGNFPPRFSGLQFPNYSSELNVNALELDDSALYLCASRGASYEQYFGPGTRLTVT.

The chain is built from TRBV28 and TRBJ2-7; 7 bases are a match to TRBD2. The V segment lost 4 bases and the J segment 7 bases; nucleotides outside the gene matches: 13. This CDR3 region has 15 residues. Germline CDR1 MDHEN, CDR2 SYDVKM. The CDR3 protein is CASSSSQRTSLEQYF. DNA for the CDR3: TGTGCCAGCAGTTCCTCGCAGAGGACTAGTCTGGAGCAGTACTTC.

This clone was recorded a few times. This chain links TRBV2 with TRBJ1-5; D is unresolved. V was pared by 4 bases and J by 2 bases, with 12 bases between. Germline CDR1 SNHLY, CDR2 FYNNEI. This CDR3 spans 15 amino acids. The CDR3 nucleotides are TGTGCCAGCAGTGGGAGTTCGGCGGGCAATCAGCCCCAGCATTTT. It yields the protein CASSGSSAGNQPQHF.

This chain connects TRBV4-1 to TRBJ1-1, with D perhaps TRBD1 (5 bases). Germline lookup yields CDR1 MGHRA and CDR2 YSYEKL. Between the trimmed V and J ends, which lost 4 bases and 1 base, there was a span of 19 bases. This CDR3 comprises 17 residues. The CDR3 bases are TGCGCCAGCAGCCGGCTCATGTCAGGGCAATCGAACACTGAAGCTTTCTTT. Amino acid sequence: CASSRLMSGQSNTEAFF.

The rearrangement uses TRBV28 and TRBJ2-1, with 14 positions matching TRBD2. The V segment lost 5 bases and the J segment 14 bases; nucleotides outside the gene matches: 11. The CDR3 runs 15 residues. In germline, CDR1 is MDHEN, CDR2 SYDVKM. CDR3 sequence (DNA): TGTGCCAGCAGTCCTGGGACTAGCGGGGGTGGGCGGAAGTTCTTC. Its protein product is CASSPGTSGGGRKFF. Drawing the rest from reference TRBV28 and TRBJ2-1, the complete variable domain is DVKVTQSSRYLVKRTGEKVFLECVQDMDHENMFWYRQDPGLGLRLIYFSYDVKMKEKGDIPEGYSVSREKKERFSLILESASTNQTSMYLCASSPGTSGGGRKFFGPGTRLTVL.

The gene calls are TRBV28 and TRBJ2-5, with a possible D match to TRBD1 (7 bases). The CDR3 is 16 amino acids. Trimming took off 5 bases at V and 5 bases at J, with 21 bases between the two ends. The germline CDR1 and CDR2 sequences are MDHEN and SYDVKM. CDR3 nucleotide sequence: TGTGCCAGCAGTCCAACCGGTGGAGGGGGCGGGGAGACCCAGTACTTC. It codes for CASSPTGGGGGETQYF.

The V gene is TRBV28, the J gene TRBJ2-2; unclear D gene. The CDR3 loop spans 13 amino acids. The V end lost 8 bases, the J end lost 4 bases, and 11 bases lay between the germline ends. CDR1 and CDR2 from the germline V gene are MDHEN and SYDVKM. DNA for the CDR3: TGTGCCAGCTTAAAATCGGGCACCGGGGAGCTGTTTTTT. This translates into CASLKSGTGELFF.

This chain connects TRBV9 to TRBJ1-5; tentatively, D is TRBD1 (5 bases). The V end lost 3 bases, the J end lost 5 bases, and 15 bases lay between the germline ends. The germline V gene encodes CDR1 SGDLS and CDR2 YYNGEE. The length of the CDR3 is 15 residues. The CDR3 loop reads CASSADHRYDQPQHF. For the CDR3, the DNA is TGTGCCAGCAGCGCCGACCACAGGTACGATCAGCCCCAGCATTTT.

The V gene is TRBV21-1, the J gene TRBJ1-3; the DNA was not compared with TRBD1, the D call given in the table. TRBV21-1 is assigned pseudogene status. CDR3 length: 15 amino acids. DNA of the CDR3: TGTGCCAGCAGCAAATTTGTCAGGGGAGGAAACACCATATATTTT. Its protein product is CASSKFVRGGNTIYF.